The 30 T cell receptor beta chains given below trace back to one sample, sequenced in a study of T cell responses to AZD1222 COVID-19 vaccine. Clones were sequenced by immunoSEQ multiplex PCR, and TCRdb holds only the in-frame ones, with some missing. The data contain around 130,000 clones, about 90% of them singletons. Here the sequenced sample was peripheral blood, taken on day 0 of AZD1222 vaccination. The receptors here all came from an adult in good health.

This clone was counted once. This chain links TRBV4-1 with TRBJ1-6; D gene uncertain. The V end lost 0 bases, the J end lost 3 bases, and 15 bases lay between the germline ends. This CDR3 has 18 residues. CDR1 MGHRA and CDR2 YSYEKL come from the germline V gene. The CDR3 bases are TGCGCCAGCAGCCAAGAATTAGAAGGGATCCACTATAATTCACCCCTCCACTTT. Translating gives CASSQELEGIHYNSPLHF.

The chain combines TRBV7-2 with TRBJ1-4, with D hard to call. Trimming left V 1 base short and J 0 bases short, with 12 bases between. Germline V CDR1 and CDR2: SGHTA, FQGNSA. The CDR3 is 17 amino acids. The CDR3 DNA follows: TGTGCCAGCAGCTTAGGGGGTTTTTATACAACTAATGAAAAACTGTTTTTT. Protein sequence: CASSLGGFYTTNEKLFF.

The gene calls are TRBV24-1 and TRBJ2-7; 9 bases line up with TRBD1. The length of the CDR3 is 15 residues. CDR1 and CDR2 (germline): KGHDR, SFDVKD. Trimming at V came to 3 bases and at J to 3 bases, leaving 5 bases not matched to a gene. The CDR3 DNA reads as TGTGCCACCAGTGATCCGGGACAGGGTTTCTACGAGCAGTACTTC. Its protein product is CATSDPGQGFYEQYF.

The V gene is TRBV10-1, the J gene TRBJ2-3, with TRBD2 identical over 9 bases. Germline loops: CDR1 WNHNN, CDR2 SYGVQD (reference sequence). The CDR3 sequence is 16 residues long. Unmatched junction bases numbered 7, after V lost 0 bases and J lost 6 bases. CDR3 sequence reads: CASSESPSGVADTQYF. The CDR3 nucleotides are TGCGCCAGCAGTGAGTCGCCTAGCGGGGTCGCCGATACGCAGTATTTT.

This clone was recorded only once. The chain has TRBV19 and TRBJ1-1; D may be TRBD1 (5 bases). Germline CDR1 reads LNHDA; CDR2 reads SQIVND (reference sequence). V gave up 9 bases and J gave up 0 bases, with 11 bases separating them. The CDR3 covers 13 residues. The CDR3 DNA reads as TGTGCCAGCACAGGAAACCTGAACACTGAAGCTTTCTTT. Its protein product is CASTGNLNTEAFF.

This rearrangement joins TRBV18 to TRBJ2-4; unclear D gene. The CDR3 spans 14 residues. CDR1 KGHSH and CDR2 LQKENI come from the germline V gene. V dropped 5 bases and J dropped 0 bases, with 8 bases sitting between them. CDR3 sequence reads: CASSEAIAKNIQYF. In nucleotides, the CDR3 is TGTGCCAGCTCAGAGGCAATAGCCAAAAACATTCAGTACTTC.

This chain links TRBV30 with TRBJ2-7, with no clear D. The CDR3 contains 11 residues. Germline V gene data show CDR1 as GTSNPN and CDR2 as SVGIG (reference sequence). Trimming pared 5 bases from V and 5 bases from J, leaving 10 bases between. Here the CDR3 DNA reads TGTGCCTGGGAAAACGTAAACGAGCAGTACTTC. Protein product: CAWENVNEQYF.

This chain joins TRBV7-3 and TRBJ1-6, with D uncertain. The V gene lost 2 bases and the J gene lost 4 bases, with 12 bases spanning the gap. The CDR3 totals 16 residues. The germline V gene has CDR1 SGHTA and CDR2 FQGTGA. The CDR3 spells CASSLFSREYNSPLHF. CDR3 bases: TGTGCCAGCAGCTTATTCAGCCGGGAGTATAATTCACCCCTCCACTTT. The whole variable domain, filled in from reference TRBV7-3 and TRBJ1-6, reads GAGVSQTPSNKVTEKGKYVELRCDPISGHTALYWYRQSLGQGPEFLIYFQGTGAADDSGLPNDRFFAVRPEGSVSTLKIQRTERGDSAVYLCASSLFSREYNSPLHFGNGTRLTVT.

This clone appeared once. The chain is built from TRBV6-2 or TRBV6-3 and TRBJ1-1, with D tentatively TRBD1 (6 bases). Trimming removed 5 bases at V and 0 bases at J, with 10 bases between. The CDR3 is made up of 14 amino acids. Germline CDR1 and CDR2: MNHEY and SVGEGT. CDR3 amino acids: CASSLDSMNTEAFF. The CDR3, as DNA: TGTGCCAGCAGTCTGGACAGCATGAACACTGAAGCTTTCTTT.

The V call is TRBV3-1 (or the pseudogene TRBV3-2), the J call TRBJ1-1; possibly TRBD1 for D (5 bases). V lost 0 bases and J 5 bases, leaving 10 bases between the germline ends. CDR1 is LGHDT and CDR2 is YNNKEL in the germline V gene (reference sequence). The CDR3 loop spans 14 amino acids. The CDR3, as DNA: TGTGCCAGCAGCCAAGAGTTGCGGGGGACTGAAGCTTTCTTT. This gives the protein CASSQELRGTEAFF.

This clone has more than one count but fewer than ten. The chain combines TRBV11-2 with TRBJ1-6; D gene unclear. Germline values: CDR1 SGHAT, CDR2 FQNNGV. This CDR3 has 14 amino acids. V was cut by 0 bases and J by 7 bases, with 7 bases left in between. This chain's CDR3 is CASSLEPENSPLHF. The CDR3 nucleotides are TGTGCCAGCAGCTTAGAACCGGAGAATTCACCCCTCCACTTT.

The J gene is TRBJ2-2, the V gene TRBV27; TRBD2 matches 13 bases. With V trimmed by 5 bases and J by 3 bases, 6 bases remained unmatched. The V gene's germline CDR1 is MNHEY and CDR2 SMNVEV (reference sequence). This CDR3 has 17 amino acids. CDR3 sequence (DNA): TGTGCCAGCAGTCCGCGGACTAGCGGGGGTCACACCGGGGAGCTGTTTTTT. Translating it yields CASSPRTSGGHTGELFF.

This chain uses TRBV5-1 with TRBJ2-4; D is uncertain. The CDR3 loop spans 12 amino acids. V lost 0 bases to trimming and J lost 4 bases, with 2 bases between them. Per germline, CDR1 SGHRS and CDR2 YFSETQ. DNA of the CDR3: TGCGCCAGCAGCTTGGGGAAAAACATTCAGTACTTC. Protein product: CASSLGKNIQYF.

V is TRBV19 and J is TRBJ1-1; 7 bases fit TRBD1. Losses at the gene ends were 11 bases for V and 3 bases for J; bases not matched to a gene: 12. This CDR3 is built from 14 residues. CDR1 and CDR2 from the germline V gene are LNHDA and SQIVND (reference sequence). CDR3 loop: CAPGGQGVDTEAFF. The CDR3 nucleotides are TGTGCCCCCGGGGGGCAGGGGGTAGACACTGAAGCTTTCTTT.

Only a few counts were recorded for this clone. The V gene is TRBV12-5, the J gene TRBJ1-1; D not resolved. V lost 7 bases to trimming and J lost 1 base, with 10 bases between them. The CDR3 spans 13 residues. Germline loops: CDR1 LGHNT, CDR2 FRNRAP. CDR3 nucleotide sequence: TGTGCTAGTGTGAGAGGCCCGAACACTGAAGCTTTCTTT. It encodes CASVRGPNTEAFF.

The chain uses TRBV21-1 and TRBJ1-6. TRBV21-1 represents a pseudogene. CDR3 length: 18 amino acids. The CDR3: CASSTRRITDHYNSPLHF. As DNA, the CDR3 is TGTGCCAGCAGCACCCGCCGAATTACGGATCACTATAATTCACCCCTCCACTTT.

V is TRBV6-5 and J is TRBJ2-5; perhaps D is TRBD1 or TRBD2 (5 bases each). The V end lost 7 bases, the J end lost 3 bases, and 6 bases lay between the germline ends. In germline, CDR1 is MNHEY, CDR2 SVGAGI. The CDR3 has 11 residues. CDR3 amino acids: CASMGEETQYF. In DNA form, the CDR3 reads TGTGCCAGCATGGGGGAAGAGACCCAGTACTTC.

The chain has TRBV4-3 and TRBJ2-3; 9 bases align to TRBD2. CDR3 length equals 15 residues. V trimming: 1 base; J trimming: 3 bases; junction bases outside the gene matches: 2. CDR1 is LGHNA and CDR2 is YSLEER in the germline V gene. This CDR3 reads CASSQGSGGTDTQYF. The CDR3 DNA reads as TGCGCCAGCAGCCAAGGCAGCGGGGGGACAGATACGCAGTATTTT.

This chain connects TRBV12-3 or TRBV12-4 to TRBJ1-1; D not resolved. The CDR3 runs to 13 residues. The V gene lost 3 bases and the J gene lost 1 base, with 6 bases spanning the gap. The CDR3 sequence is CASSFEPNTEAFF. CDR3 in DNA: TGTGCCAGCAGTTTCGAGCCGAACACTGAAGCTTTCTTT.

The chain uses TRBV5-8 and TRBJ2-2; 7 bases are shared with TRBD2. Trimming at V came to 4 bases and at J to 4 bases, leaving 4 bases not matched to a gene. CDR1 SGHTS and CDR2 YDEGEE come from the germline V gene. The CDR3 spans 14 residues. The CDR3 coding sequence is TGTGCCAGCAGCCTGGGGGGGACCACCGGGGAGCTGTTTTTT. Translating it yields CASSLGGTTGELFF.

This rearrangement joins TRBV7-6 to TRBJ2-3; 10 bases match TRBD1. This CDR3 is 15 amino acids long. J gave up 4 bases and V 6 bases, and 7 bases lay outside the gene matches. Germline CDR1 is SGHVS and CDR2 is FNYEAQ. The CDR3 DNA is TGTGCCAGCAGGCCCGGGACAGGGGACCCAGATACGCAGTATTTT. Amino acids: CASRPGTGDPDTQYF.

This clone was picked up a small number of times. CDR3 DNA: TGTGCCAGCAGCCAATGGGATGGCTACACCTTC. Translation: CASSQWDGYTF. V gene TRBV3-1 (or the pseudogene TRBV3-2) combines with J gene TRBJ1-2; D remains unclear. The germline gives CDR1 LGHDT, CDR2 YNNKEL (reference sequence). Between the trimmed V and J ends, which lost 2 bases and 6 bases, there was a span of 4 bases. This CDR3 region has 11 residues.

V and J are TRBV27 and TRBJ2-1, with D possibly matching TRBD2 (6 bases). V gave up 6 bases and J gave up 4 bases, with 13 bases separating them. The CDR3 sequence is 14 residues long. The germline V gene has CDR1 MNHEY and CDR2 SMNVEV (reference sequence). The CDR3 region is CASSPGGDYNEQFF. DNA for the CDR3: TGTGCCAGCAGCCCCGGGGGAGATTACAATGAGCAGTTCTTC.

The V and J genes are TRBV2 and TRBJ2-6; D unclear. V was cut by 4 bases and J by 0 bases, with 10 bases left in between. CDR1 is SNHLY and CDR2 is FYNNEI in the germline V gene. The CDR3 is 16 amino acids. CDR3 DNA sequence: TGTGCCAGCAGTGCCGGACGGAACTCTGGGGCCAACGTCCTGACTTTC. This translates into CASSAGRNSGANVLTF.

The chain uses TRBV12-3 or TRBV12-4 and TRBJ2-1; weak D call: TRBD1 (5 bases). The V end lost 8 bases, the J end lost 2 bases, and 10 bases lay between the germline ends. The CDR3 is made up of 13 amino acids. The DNA of the CDR3 is TGTGCCAGCCGGACGGACACCTACAATGAGCAGTTCTTC. Amino acids: CASRTDTYNEQFF.

The chain has TRBV6-6 and TRBJ2-3; D is ambiguous. The V end was cut by 7 bases, the J end by 4 bases, with 9 bases between. CDR1 and CDR2 (germline): MNHNY, SVGAGI (reference sequence). This CDR3 region has 12 residues. DNA of the CDR3: TGTGCCAGCAATGGGGAATCAGATACGCAGTATTTT. This sequence encodes CASNGESDTQYF.

This clone was counted a few times. V and J are TRBV15 and TRBJ2-5, with 8 bases that match TRBD2. After removal of 8 bases from V and 1 base from J, the junction contained 9 bases not matched to a gene. The CDR3 runs 15 residues. Germline CDR1 reads LNHNV; CDR2 reads YYDKDF (reference sequence). Here the CDR3 reads CATHPERGLQETQYF. The CDR3 bases are TGTGCCACCCACCCGGAGCGGGGGCTCCAAGAGACCCAGTACTTC.

The gene calls are TRBV12-3 or TRBV12-4 and TRBJ1-2; no clear D. The V gene lost 3 bases and the J gene lost 4 bases, with 9 bases spanning the gap. The CDR3 is 13 amino acids. The DNA of the CDR3 is TGTGCCAGCAGTTTCGGCAGTCCCTATGGCTACACCTTC. It yields the protein CASSFGSPYGYTF.

The rearrangement uses TRBV6-5 and TRBJ1-2; TRBD1 is a possible D gene (6 bases). This CDR3 is 12 amino acids long. Trimming removed 7 bases from V and 4 bases from J, with 10 bases in between. Germline V CDR1 and CDR2: MNHEY, SVGAGI. This CDR3 is CASKGGSYGYTF. Written as DNA, the CDR3 is TGTGCCAGCAAGGGGGGGAGCTATGGCTACACCTTC.

In nucleotides, the CDR3 is TGTGCCACCTCTTGCCACCGGCGCTATGGCTACACCTTC. Protein product: CATSCHRRYGYTF. The genes are TRBV21-1 and TRBJ1-2. TRBV21-1 is annotated as a pseudogene. The CDR3 has 13 amino acids.